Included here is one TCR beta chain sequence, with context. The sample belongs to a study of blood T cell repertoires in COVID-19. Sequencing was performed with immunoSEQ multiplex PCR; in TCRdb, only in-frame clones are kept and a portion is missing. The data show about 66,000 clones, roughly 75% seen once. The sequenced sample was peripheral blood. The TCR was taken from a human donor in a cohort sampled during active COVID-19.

This CDR3 is CASSFDRVVENIQYF. In DNA form, the CDR3 reads TGCGCCAGCAGCTTTGACAGGGTGGTTGAAAACATTCAGTACTTC. The chain joins TRBV5-1 to TRBJ2-4; TRBD1 matches at 7 bases. This CDR3 comprises 15 residues. V lost 2 bases and J lost 5; bases outside the gene matches: 7. The V gene's germline CDR1 is SGHRS and CDR2 YFSETQ.